This entry describes one T cell receptor beta chain. The antigen is undetermined. The source of the sample is a study of T cell responses to AZD1222 COVID-19 vaccine. Study at large: Pooling was applied to second doses at about 4 or about 12 weeks.

The CDR3 loop spans 14 amino acids. Trimming removed 2 bases from V and 10 bases from J; junction bases left unmatched: 11. Per germline, CDR1 SGDLS and CDR2 YYNGEE. Study results and limitations: The study reported that nearly half of spike-specific TCRs target unmutated variant regions.

The protocol was immunoSEQ multiplex PCR, while the TCRdb copy is restricted to in-frame clones and leaves out a portion. The table has about 100,000 clones, approximately 87% seen once. This TCR was recovered from an adult in good health. The chain uses TRBV9 and TRBJ1-2; 7 bases are a match to TRBD1. Sequencing used peripheral blood, obtained on day 0 of AZD1222 vaccination. CDR3 protein: CASSVHGGTVTYTF. CDR3 nucleotide sequence: TGTGCCAGCAGCGTCCATGGGGGGACAGTGACCTACACCTTC.